Shown below are 30 T cell receptor beta chains from a single sample sequenced in a study of T cell responses to AZD1222 COVID-19 vaccine. Produced via immunoSEQ multiplex PCR; TCRdb's table is partial and in-frame only. Of 120,000 to 150,000 clones listed, roughly nine tenths are singletons. This sample comprised peripheral blood, obtained 28 days after the second AZD1222 dose. Source of these receptors: an adult who received the AZD1222 COVID-19 vaccine.

V and J are TRBV5-1 and TRBJ1-5; D unclear. Germline assignment: CDR1 SGHRS and CDR2 YFSETQ. The CDR3 length is 13 residues. V lost 0 bases and J lost 3, with 4 bases in between. CDR3: CASSLDINQPQHF. The CDR3 DNA reads TGCGCCAGCAGCTTGGATATCAATCAGCCCCAGCATTTT.

V and J are TRBV6-1 and TRBJ1-1, with D perhaps matching TRBD1 (6 bases). The V gene lost 1 base and the J gene lost 4 bases, with 10 bases spanning the gap. This CDR3 comprises 14 residues. CDR1 is MNHNS and CDR2 is SASEGT in the germline V gene. CDR3 sequence (DNA): TGTGCCAGCAGTGAAGGGGACACCGCCACTGAAGCTTTCTTT. This sequence encodes CASSEGDTATEAFF.

By sample fraction, this clone is medium-sized (0.01 to 0.1%). The rearrangement links TRBV6-4 to TRBJ2-3; no definite D call. V was pared by 0 bases and J by 2 bases, with 3 bases between. CDR1 and CDR2 (germline): MRHNA, SNTAGT. The CDR3 is 13 residues long. CDR3 DNA: TGTGCCAGCAGTGACTCGACCACAGATACGCAGTATTTT. Its translation: CASSDSTTDTQYF.

The chain carries TRBV30 and TRBJ1-6, with 11 positions matching TRBD1. CDR1 is GTSNPN and CDR2 is SVGIG in the germline V gene (reference sequence). Unmatched junction bases numbered 1, after V lost 0 bases and J lost 0 bases. The CDR3 contains 17 residues. The CDR3 coding sequence is TGTGCCTGGAGTGTAGGGACAGGGGGCTCCTATAATTCACCCCTCCACTTT. Amino acids: CAWSVGTGGSYNSPLHF.

The rearrangement uses TRBV7-3 and TRBJ2-1; D remains ambiguous. V was clipped by 3 bases and J by 6 bases, with 9 bases between them. CDR1 SGHTA and CDR2 FQGTGA come from the germline V gene. The CDR3 length is 13 residues. The CDR3 DNA follows: TGTGCCAGCAGCTTTTCCATTGGCAATGAGCAGTTCTTC. It is translated as CASSFSIGNEQFF.

The chain combines TRBV7-9 with TRBJ1-1; D gene ambiguous. Germline values: CDR1 SEHNR, CDR2 FQNEAQ (reference sequence). The CDR3 is made up of 11 amino acids. The V end was cut by 5 bases, the J end by 5 bases, with 6 bases between. CDR3 coding DNA: TGTGCCAGCAGCAGCAGAACTGAAGCTTTCTTT. Protein sequence: CASSSRTEAFF.

The chain combines TRBV19 with TRBJ2-3; weak D call: TRBD2 (6 bases). CDR3 length: 16 amino acids. Germline V gene lookup returns CDR1 LNHDA and CDR2 SQIVND (reference sequence). Trimming took 5 bases from V and 2 from J, leaving 17 bases between them. The CDR3, as DNA: TGTGCCAGTAGTCTTCCGGGACTGGATTCCACAGATACGCAGTATTTT. Protein sequence: CASSLPGLDSTDTQYF.

The V and J genes are TRBV5-6 and TRBJ1-5; weak D call: TRBD1 (5 bases). CDR1 SGHDT and CDR2 YYEEEE come from the germline V gene. The CDR3 runs to 14 residues. Trimming cost V 1 base and J 4 bases, with 9 bases left between them. The CDR3 is CASSLQGVNQPQHF. The CDR3 region has the DNA TGTGCCAGCAGCTTGCAAGGGGTGAATCAGCCCCAGCATTTT.

The chain has TRBV27 and TRBJ1-2, with 8 bases aligning to TRBD1. V lost 4 bases and J lost 8; bases outside the gene matches: 12. The length of the CDR3 is 15 residues. Germline V gives CDR1 MNHEY, CDR2 SMNVEV (reference sequence). The CDR3: CASSSRQGILHGYTF. The CDR3 coding sequence is TGTGCCAGCAGTTCACGACAGGGGATACTACACGGCTACACCTTC.

The chain carries TRBV4-1 and TRBJ1-2, with 7 bases matching TRBD1. The CDR3 totals 13 residues. Germline V lookup: CDR1 MGHRA, CDR2 YSYEKL. The V gene end was trimmed by 0 bases and the J gene end by 8 bases; junction bases not matched to a gene: 3. CDR3 in amino acids: CASSQDNRGGYTF. CDR3 DNA sequence: TGCGCCAGCAGCCAAGATAACAGGGGCGGCTACACCTTC.

This clone appeared once. The chain couples TRBV5-4 to TRBJ1-4; 10 positions agree with TRBD1. The germline gives CDR1 SGHNT, CDR2 YYREEE (reference sequence). The CDR3 runs 15 residues. V lost 0 bases, J lost 8 bases, and 4 bases stayed unmatched. The CDR3 nucleotides are TGTGCCAGCAGCTTGGCCGGGACAGGGGTAGAAAAACTGTTTTTT. This sequence encodes CASSLAGTGVEKLFF.

CDR3 sequence: CASRTGQTSMNTEAFF. The CDR3 DNA follows: TGTGCCAGCCGGACAGGTCAAACTTCCATGAACACTGAAGCTTTCTTT. The rearrangement uses TRBV19 and TRBJ1-1, with TRBD1 identical over 7 bases. This CDR3 has 16 amino acids. J was trimmed by 0 bases and V by 9 bases; bases with no gene match: 13. Germline loops: CDR1 LNHDA, CDR2 SQIVND (reference sequence).

This rearrangement joins TRBV4-1 to TRBJ2-3, with D uncertain. The CDR3 contains 16 residues. V was pared by 4 bases and J by 3 bases, with 17 bases between. CDR1 MGHRA and CDR2 YSYEKL come from the germline V gene. The CDR3 sequence is CASSRTGRPVTDTQYF. CDR3 nucleotides: TGCGCCAGCAGCCGAACCGGACGCCCCGTGACAGATACGCAGTATTTT.

The chain's CDR3 is CAWSFTGRGTEAFF. In DNA form, the CDR3 reads TGTGCCTGGAGCTTTACAGGGAGAGGTACTGAAGCTTTCTTT. The J gene is TRBJ1-1, the V gene TRBV30; the D gene is possibly TRBD1 (6 bases). Germline CDR1 and CDR2: GTSNPN and SVGIG (reference sequence). Trimming took 3 bases from V and 5 from J, leaving 16 bases between them. The CDR3 loop spans 14 amino acids.

The V call is TRBV6-5, the J call TRBJ2-1; tentatively, D is TRBD1 (5 bases). The CDR3 spans 13 residues. From germline, CDR1 is MNHEY and CDR2 SVGAGI. The V end was cut by 8 bases, the J end by 6 bases, with 14 bases between. This CDR3 reads CASARGIVNEQFF. The CDR3 DNA reads TGTGCCAGCGCTAGGGGTATCGTCAATGAGCAGTTCTTC.

The chain couples TRBV28 to TRBJ1-4, with D tentatively TRBD1 (6 bases). Trimming took off 2 bases at V and 3 bases at J, with 10 bases between the two ends. The CDR3 sequence is 15 residues long. Per the germline V gene, CDR1 is MDHEN and CDR2 is SYDVKM. CDR3 region: CASSLPQGSNEKLFF. CDR3 DNA sequence: TGTGCCAGCAGTTTACCGCAGGGGTCTAATGAAAAACTGTTTTTT.

The chain couples TRBV6-1 to TRBJ2-7; TRBD1 or TRBD2 may be the D gene (5 bases each). CDR1 is MNHNS and CDR2 is SASEGT in the germline V gene. With 2 bases removed from V and 2 bases from J, the gap between germline ends came to 10 bases. The CDR3 is 14 residues long. CDR3 nucleotides: TGTGCCAGCAGTGAATTGACGGGACCCTACGAGCAGTACTTC. Translating gives CASSELTGPYEQYF.

The table lists this clone with a count of one. The J gene is TRBJ2-3, the V gene TRBV7-2, with D perhaps matching TRBD2 (7 bases). Deletions cut 3 bases from V and 2 bases from J, with 15 bases between. There are 16 residues in the CDR3. The germline V gene encodes CDR1 SGHTA and CDR2 FQGNSA. In DNA, the CDR3 is TGTGCCAGCAGCTTGAATCTGGCGGGGGCCACAGATACGCAGTATTTT. Its protein product is CASSLNLAGATDTQYF.

CDR3 region: CASSPGHGDYGYTF. The CDR3 nucleotides are TGTGCCAGCAGCCCCGGACATGGGGACTATGGCTACACCTTC. This rearrangement joins TRBV3-1 (or the pseudogene TRBV3-2) to TRBJ1-2; maybe TRBD1 (5 bases). The CDR3 is 14 residues long. Trimming pared 4 bases from V and 3 bases from J, leaving 12 bases between. The germline V gene has CDR1 LGHDT and CDR2 YNNKEL (reference sequence).

This clone was seen only a few times. This chain links TRBV3-1 (or the pseudogene TRBV3-2) with TRBJ2-7; TRBD2 matches at 13 bases. The CDR3 runs 18 residues. V trimming: 3 bases; J trimming: 0 bases; junction bases outside the gene matches: 8. Germline V CDR1 and CDR2: LGHDT, YNNKEL (reference sequence). CDR3 DNA sequence: TGTGCCAGCAGCCAGACCGGGACTAGCGGGGACCCCTCCTACGAGCAGTACGTC. It codes for CASSQTGTSGDPSYEQYV.

This clone was seen a handful of times. CDR3 sequence (DNA): TGCACCCCCCAAACCTACAATGAGCAGTTCTTC. Amino acid sequence: CTPQTYNEQFF. This chain connects TRBV20-1 to TRBJ2-1; D ambiguous. The CDR3 runs 11 residues. Germline V gene data show CDR1 as DFQATT and CDR2 as SNEGSKA (reference sequence).

V usage is TRBV19 and J usage is TRBJ1-1, with D possibly matching TRBD1 (6 bases). This CDR3 has 16 amino acids. The V end lost 8 bases, the J end lost 4 bases, and 23 bases lay between the germline ends. Germline V gene data show CDR1 as LNHDA and CDR2 as SQIVND (reference sequence). As DNA, the CDR3 is TGTGCCAGTTCGCGGGGGCTACGATCGAGACCCACTGAAGCTTTCTTT. Residues: CASSRGLRSRPTEAFF. Combining the CDR3 with reference TRBV19 and TRBJ1-1 gives the whole variable domain DGGITQSPKYLFRKEGQNVTLSCEQNLNHDAMYWYRQDPGQGLRLIYYSQIVNDFQKGDIAEGYSVSREKKESFPLTVTSAQKNPTAFYLCASSRGLRSRPTEAFFGQGTRLTVV.

The chain employs TRBV7-2 and TRBJ1-1; D not resolved. Germline lookup yields CDR1 SGHTA and CDR2 FQGNSA. This CDR3 has 13 residues. Deletions cut 6 bases from V and 5 bases from J, with 13 bases between. CDR3 DNA sequence: TGTGCCAGCAGGAGGGAGGTGAGGACTGAAGCTTTCTTT. Encoded protein: CASRREVRTEAFF.

The chain has TRBV6-5 and TRBJ2-1; 8 bases match TRBD1. The CDR3 spans 15 residues. CDR1 MNHEY and CDR2 SVGAGI come from the germline V gene. J lost 5 bases, V lost 6 bases, and 9 bases had no gene match. For the CDR3, the DNA is TGTGCCAGCAGCACGACAGGGGTTGTGAACAATGAGCAGTTCTTC. Translated, it gives CASSTTGVVNNEQFF.

The genes are TRBV6-2 or TRBV6-3 and TRBJ2-3; 7 bases map to TRBD2. The CDR3 contains 15 residues. The V gene's germline CDR1 is MNHEY and CDR2 SVGEGT. Unmatched junction bases numbered 4, after V lost 2 bases and J lost 2 bases. The CDR3 reads CASSYGAGDTDTQYF. DNA of the CDR3: TGTGCCAGCAGTTACGGGGCGGGGGACACAGATACGCAGTATTTT.

The chain has TRBV27 and TRBJ2-1; 7 positions match TRBD2. Germline V gene lookup returns CDR1 MNHEY and CDR2 SMNVEV (reference sequence). This CDR3 is 16 amino acids long. V shed 3 bases, J shed 11 bases, and the junction held 16 bases outside the gene matches. The CDR3 spells CASSLELTSPFNQQFF. The CDR3 DNA follows: TGTGCCAGCAGTTTGGAGTTGACTAGCCCATTTAACCAGCAGTTCTTC.

This clone was counted once. J is TRBJ2-1 and V is TRBV20-1; D unresolved. Germline-derived CDR1 and CDR2 are DFQATT and SNEGSKA (reference sequence). V was trimmed by 5 bases and J by 2 bases, leaving 4 bases between them. The CDR3 loop spans 11 amino acids. The CDR3 is CSARTYNEQFF. The CDR3 DNA reads TGCAGTGCTCGGACCTACAATGAGCAGTTCTTC.

The chain links TRBV28 to TRBJ1-6, with unresolved D. Germline CDR1 reads MDHEN; CDR2 reads SYDVKM. Trimming stripped 3 bases from V and 6 bases from J, with 0 bases between. This CDR3 spans 11 amino acids. The chain's CDR3 is CASSFNSPLHF. CDR3 in DNA: TGTGCCAGCAGTTTTAATTCACCCCTCCACTTT.

This clone was seen only once. This chain links TRBV4-3 with TRBJ1-1; D gene uncertain. This CDR3 has 15 residues. Germline V gene lookup returns CDR1 LGHNA and CDR2 YSLEER. V lost 1 base and J 3 bases, leaving 12 bases between the germline ends. The CDR3 coding sequence is TGCGCCAGCAGCCAAGGAAGTCGGGATTACACTGAAGCTTTCTTT. It encodes CASSQGSRDYTEAFF.

V and J are TRBV7-2 and TRBJ1-6, with TRBD1 identical over 10 bases. The V and J ends lost 5 bases and 9 bases, in that order; junction bases with no gene match: 4. Germline CDR1 reads SGHTA; CDR2 reads FQGNSA. This CDR3 has 14 residues. The CDR3 DNA reads as TGTGCCAGCAGCCCTGGACAGGGGGGTTCACCCCTCCACTTT. It encodes CASSPGQGGSPLHF.